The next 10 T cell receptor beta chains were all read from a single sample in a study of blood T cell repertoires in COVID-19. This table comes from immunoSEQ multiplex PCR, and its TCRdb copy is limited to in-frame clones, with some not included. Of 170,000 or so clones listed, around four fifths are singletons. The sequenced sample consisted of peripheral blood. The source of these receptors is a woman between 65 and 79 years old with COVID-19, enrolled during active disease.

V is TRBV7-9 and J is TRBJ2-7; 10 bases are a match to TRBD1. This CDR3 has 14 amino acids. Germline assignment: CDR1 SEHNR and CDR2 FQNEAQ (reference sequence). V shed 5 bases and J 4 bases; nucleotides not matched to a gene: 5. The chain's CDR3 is CASSRQGAKYEQYF. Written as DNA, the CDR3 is TGTGCCAGCAGCCGACAGGGGGCAAAATACGAGCAGTACTTC.

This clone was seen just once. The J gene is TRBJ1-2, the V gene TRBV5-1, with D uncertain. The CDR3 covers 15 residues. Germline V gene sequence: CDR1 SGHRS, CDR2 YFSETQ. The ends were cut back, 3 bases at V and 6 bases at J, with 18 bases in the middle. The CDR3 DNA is TGCGCCAGCAGCTATGGCGCAGGATTCTCAGATGGCTACACCTTC. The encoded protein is CASSYGAGFSDGYTF.

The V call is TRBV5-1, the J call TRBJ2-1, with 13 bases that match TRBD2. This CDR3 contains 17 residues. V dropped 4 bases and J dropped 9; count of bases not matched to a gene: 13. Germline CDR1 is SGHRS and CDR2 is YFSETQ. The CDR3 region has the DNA TGCGCCAGCAGCCCTCGGACTAGCGGGAGCGGAGTTAGTGAGCAGTTCTTC. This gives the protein CASSPRTSGSGVSEQFF.

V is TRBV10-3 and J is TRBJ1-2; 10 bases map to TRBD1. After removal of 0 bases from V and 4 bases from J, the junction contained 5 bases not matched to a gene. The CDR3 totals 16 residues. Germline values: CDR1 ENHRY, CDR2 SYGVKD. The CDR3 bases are TGTGCCATCAGTGAGTCGACAGGGGGCAGGAGCTATGGCTACACCTTC. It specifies CAISESTGGRSYGYTF.

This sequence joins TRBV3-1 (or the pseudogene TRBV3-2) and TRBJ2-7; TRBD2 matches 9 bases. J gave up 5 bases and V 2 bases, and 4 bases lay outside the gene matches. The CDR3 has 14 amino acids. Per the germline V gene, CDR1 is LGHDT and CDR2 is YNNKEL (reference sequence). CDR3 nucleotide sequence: TGTGCCAGCAGCCAAAGCGGGAGGACGAACGAGCAGTACTTC. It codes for CASSQSGRTNEQYF.

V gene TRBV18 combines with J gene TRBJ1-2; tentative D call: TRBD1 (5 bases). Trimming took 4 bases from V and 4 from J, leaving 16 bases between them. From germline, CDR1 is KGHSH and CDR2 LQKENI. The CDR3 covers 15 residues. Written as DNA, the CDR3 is TGTGCCAGCTCACTAGGGGTGCAGGAAGGCTATGGCTACACCTTC. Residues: CASSLGVQEGYGYTF.

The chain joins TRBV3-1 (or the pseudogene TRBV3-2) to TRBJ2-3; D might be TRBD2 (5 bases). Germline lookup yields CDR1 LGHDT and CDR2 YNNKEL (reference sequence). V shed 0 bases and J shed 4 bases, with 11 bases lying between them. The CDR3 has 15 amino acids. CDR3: CASSQERVSADTQYF. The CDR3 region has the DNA TGTGCCAGCAGCCAAGAAAGAGTTAGCGCAGATACGCAGTATTTT.

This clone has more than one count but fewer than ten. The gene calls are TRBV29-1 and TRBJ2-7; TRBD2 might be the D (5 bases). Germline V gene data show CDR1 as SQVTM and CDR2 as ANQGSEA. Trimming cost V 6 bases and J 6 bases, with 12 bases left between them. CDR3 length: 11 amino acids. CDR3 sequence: CSVEVRGEQYF. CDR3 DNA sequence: TGCAGCGTGGAGGTTCGGGGCGAGCAGTACTTC.

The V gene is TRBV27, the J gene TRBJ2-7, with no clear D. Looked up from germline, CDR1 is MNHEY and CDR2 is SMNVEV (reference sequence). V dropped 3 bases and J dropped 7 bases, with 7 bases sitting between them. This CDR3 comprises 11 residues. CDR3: CASSFPREQYF. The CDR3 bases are TGTGCCAGCAGTTTTCCACGGGAGCAGTACTTC.

The chain's CDR3 is CASSLPGQGTSTDTQYF. Written as DNA, the CDR3 is TGCGCCAGCAGCTTACCGGGACAGGGGACCAGCACAGATACGCAGTATTTT. The J gene is TRBJ2-3, the V gene TRBV5-1, with 10 bases fitting TRBD1. In germline, CDR1 is SGHRS, CDR2 YFSETQ. V lost 2 bases, J lost 0 bases, and 6 bases stayed unmatched. CDR3 length equals 17 residues.